The source of this TCR beta chain is a study of OX40 agonist ivuxolimab in advanced cancers. The table came from immunoSEQ multiplex PCR; TCRdb's copy has only in-frame clones and leaves some out. The sample holds around 76,000 clones, about 89% seen once. V lost 1 base to trimming and J lost 4 bases, with 10 bases between them. The germline CDR1 and CDR2 sequences are SGHVS and FNYEAQ. The CDR3 spans 15 residues. This clonotype was obtained from an adult with an advanced solid tumor such as melanoma, head and neck, liver or kidney cancer. The chain joins TRBV7-6 to TRBJ2-2, with D perhaps TRBD1 (6 bases). Sequences were derived from CD4+ or CD8+ T cells sorted from blood, sampled in a trial of the OX40 agonist ivuxolimab. CDR3 protein: CASSLEGGPTGELFF. Here the CDR3 DNA reads TGTGCCAGCAGCTTAGAAGGGGGACCCACCGGGGAGCTGTTTTTT.